Below are 27 T cell receptor beta chains sequenced from a single sample in a study of cytomegalovirus exposure and HLA in healthy donors. The primer mix had 60 Vbeta and 13 Jbeta primers. Method: immunoSEQ multiplex PCR; TCRdb's copy keeps in-frame clones and lacks some. Found here are about 92,000 clones, roughly 80% of them singletons; the top ten hold less than 9.5%. The sample consisted of PBMCs. Every receptor here comes from a man between 50 and 59 years old in good health and CMV-seropositive.

The chain has TRBV2 and TRBJ1-3; no reliable D call. This CDR3 contains 16 residues. Germline-derived CDR1 and CDR2 are SNHLY and FYNNEI. V was trimmed by 1 base and J by 4 bases, leaving 14 bases between them. The CDR3 DNA sequence: TGTGCCAGCAGTGAAGATTGGAGAAAGATCGGAAACACCATATATTTT. Its translation is CASSEDWRKIGNTIYF.

In its sample, this clone was seen a few times. The genes are TRBV19 and TRBJ2-6; tentative D call: TRBD2 (5 bases). Germline assignment: CDR1 LNHDA and CDR2 SQIVND (reference sequence). V was shortened by 1 base and J by 0 bases, with 13 bases between the two germline ends. The length of the CDR3 is 18 residues. CDR3: CASSIGWRGRSGANVLTF. The CDR3 DNA follows: TGTGCCAGTAGTATAGGTTGGCGAGGGCGCTCTGGGGCCAACGTCCTGACTTTC.

There are a few counts of this clone. The junction departs from the called germline gene at one end, perhaps through a read error. This sequence joins TRBV6-5 and TRBJ1-2, with TRBD1 identical over 7 bases. This CDR3 contains 14 residues. The germline gives CDR1 MNHEY, CDR2 SVGAGI. The chain's CDR3 is CASSPDRRIGGYPF. The CDR3, as DNA: TGTGCCAGCAGTCCGGACAGGCGAATTGGGGGCTACCCCTTC.

The gene calls are TRBV6-5 and TRBJ2-5; TRBD2 agrees at 8 bases. The CDR3 is 14 amino acids. V trimming: 7 bases; J trimming: 2 bases; junction bases outside the gene matches: 6. In germline, CDR1 is MNHEY, CDR2 SVGAGI. The CDR3 spells CASKAGGGQETQYF. CDR3 in DNA: TGTGCCAGCAAGGCCGGGGGGGGGCAAGAGACCCAGTACTTC.

The chain links TRBV5-1 to TRBJ2-7; 7 bases agree with TRBD1. CDR1 SGHRS and CDR2 YFSETQ come from the germline V gene. V was clipped by 4 bases and J by 2 bases; unmatched bases: 6. The CDR3 has 14 amino acids. The CDR3 spells CASSVTGAPYEQYF. DNA for the CDR3: TGCGCCAGCAGCGTTACAGGGGCCCCCTACGAGCAGTACTTC.

The chain links TRBV6-5 to TRBJ1-2; 7 positions agree with TRBD1. Germline trimming cut 0 bases from V and 4 bases from J; bases unmatched to any gene: 8. Germline CDR1 is MNHEY and CDR2 is SVGAGI. The CDR3 runs to 16 residues. The CDR3 loop is CASSYSPPGGAYGYTF. The CDR3 DNA reads TGTGCCAGCAGTTACTCCCCTCCAGGGGGAGCCTATGGCTACACCTTC.

The chain combines TRBV27 with TRBJ2-2; 8 bases agree with TRBD1. Trimming cost V 6 bases and J 5 bases; bases outside gene matches: 5. Germline V CDR1 and CDR2: MNHEY, SMNVEV (reference sequence). CDR3 length equals 14 residues. CDR3 residues: CASRGQGLTGELFF. The CDR3 region has the DNA TGTGCCAGCAGAGGACAGGGATTAACCGGGGAGCTGTTTTTT.

The rearrangement joins TRBV4-2 to TRBJ1-4, with D perhaps matching TRBD1 (5 bases). Germline loops: CDR1 LGHNA, CDR2 YNFKEQ. Trimming removed 1 base at V and 3 bases at J, with 18 bases between. The CDR3 loop spans 18 amino acids. The CDR3 region has the DNA TGTGCCAGCAGCCAAGGGCGACTGGGGCAAGGCCCTAATGAAAAACTGTTTTTT. Residues: CASSQGRLGQGPNEKLFF.

J is TRBJ1-6 and V is TRBV7-9; D gene ambiguous. V lost 4 bases and J 8 bases, leaving 15 bases between the germline ends. The CDR3 spans 15 residues. CDR1 and CDR2 (germline): SEHNR, FQNEAQ (reference sequence). In nucleotides, the CDR3 is TGTGCCAGCAGCTCCCGGAGGGCGGGAGATTCACCCCTCCACTTT. Residues: CASSSRRAGDSPLHF.

The CDR3 here is CASSPSWDGGVGYEQYF. For the CDR3, the DNA is TGTGCCAGCAGCCCCTCCTGGGACGGGGGGGTGGGTTACGAGCAGTACTTC. V is TRBV7-2 and J is TRBJ2-7; 8 bases match TRBD2. This CDR3 is built from 17 residues. From germline, CDR1 is SGHTA and CDR2 FQGNSA. V lost 5 bases and J lost 4; bases outside the gene matches: 16.

The rearrangement links TRBV7-2 to TRBJ1-2; D unresolved. Trimming removed 10 bases from V and 4 bases from J, with 10 bases in between. Germline values: CDR1 SGHTA, CDR2 FQGNSA. The CDR3 contains 11 residues. CDR3 bases: TGTGCCACCCCGCGGCCCTATGGCTACACCTTC. It codes for CATPRPYGYTF.

This clone was seen more than once but under ten times. This rearrangement joins TRBV7-9 to TRBJ2-1, with D perhaps matching TRBD1 (6 bases). V was cut by 5 bases and J by 6 bases, with 14 bases left in between. The CDR3 consists of 14 residues. CDR1 and CDR2 (germline): SEHNR, FQNEAQ (reference sequence). CDR3 region: CASSGGMKANEQFF. CDR3 nucleotides: TGTGCCAGCAGCGGGGGCATGAAAGCCAATGAGCAGTTCTTC.

V is TRBV4-3 and J is TRBJ2-3, with 8 nucleotides matching TRBD2. This CDR3 contains 18 residues. Germline loops: CDR1 LGHNA, CDR2 YSLEER. The V and J ends lost 2 bases and 0 bases, in that order; junction bases with no gene match: 10. CDR3 loop: CASSQQPTGGASTDTQYF. CDR3 DNA: TGCGCCAGCAGCCAACAACCCACCGGGGGGGCGAGCACAGATACGCAGTATTTT.

This chain uses TRBV30 with TRBJ1-5, with 9 bases lining up with TRBD1. Trimming removed 0 bases from V and 6 bases from J; junction bases left unmatched: 6. The length of the CDR3 is 15 residues. CDR1 is GTSNPN and CDR2 is SVGIG in the germline V gene (reference sequence). The CDR3 bases are TGTGCCTGGAGTGTACGTGAGACAGGGGGTCAGCCCCAGCATTTT. This translates into CAWSVRETGGQPQHF.

This clone was counted a single time. V and J are TRBV15 and TRBJ2-7; 7 nucleotides line up with TRBD2. The CDR3 extends over 16 amino acids. Germline CDR1 LNHNV, CDR2 YYDKDF (reference sequence). J gave up 1 base and V 0 bases, and 6 bases lay outside the gene matches. The DNA of the CDR3 is TGTGCCACCAGCAGAGATCTAGCGGCCTCATCCTACGAGCAGTACTTC. This gives the protein CATSRDLAASSYEQYF.

The rearrangement joins TRBV5-1 to TRBJ2-1; 7 bases map to TRBD1. This CDR3 spans 13 amino acids. Germline V lookup: CDR1 SGHRS, CDR2 YFSETQ. V gave up 1 base and J gave up 8 bases; unmatched junction bases: 3. As DNA, the CDR3 is TGCGCCAGCAGCTTGAGAGGGACAGATGAGCAGTTCTTC. Translating gives CASSLRGTDEQFF.

J is TRBJ1-4 and V is TRBV28; TRBD1 is a possible D gene (6 bases). The germline gives CDR1 MDHEN, CDR2 SYDVKM. The CDR3 loop spans 17 amino acids. The V gene lost 4 bases and the J gene lost 6 bases, with 21 bases spanning the gap. The DNA for the CDR3 is TGTGCCAGCAGTTCCCCCAATCTCGGGGGGCGGGATGAAAAACTGTTTTTT. This codes for CASSSPNLGGRDEKLFF.

This clone has just one count. This chain uses TRBV25-1 with TRBJ1-2, with 9 bases fitting TRBD1. Germline CDR1 MGHDK, CDR2 SYGVNS. This CDR3 has 14 amino acids. The ends lost 5 bases at V and 5 bases at J; junction bases unmatched: 6. CDR3 nucleotides: TGTGCCAGCAGTTTGACCGGGACAGGGTATGGCTACACCTTC. Its translation: CASSLTGTGYGYTF.

The chain joins TRBV19 to TRBJ1-6; possible D gene TRBD1, 6 bases. Germline V gene lookup returns CDR1 LNHDA and CDR2 SQIVND (reference sequence). With 3 bases removed from V and 5 bases from J, the gap between germline ends came to 14 bases. The CDR3 extends over 16 amino acids. The CDR3 spells CASSILPGQNNSPLHF. CDR3 DNA sequence: TGTGCCAGTAGTATCCTGCCGGGACAAAATAATTCACCCCTCCACTTT.

V is TRBV5-1 and J is TRBJ2-3; tentative D call: TRBD1 (6 bases). CDR1 is SGHRS and CDR2 is YFSETQ in the germline V gene. Trimming took off 7 bases at V and 5 bases at J, with 8 bases between the two ends. This CDR3 is built from 11 residues. CDR3 DNA: TGCGCCAGCGAAGGGGGAGATACGCAGTATTTT. Amino acids: CASEGGDTQYF.

The V gene is TRBV5-6, the J gene TRBJ2-5, with 8 bases identical to TRBD1. The CDR3 totals 14 residues. Germline-derived CDR1 and CDR2 are SGHDT and YYEEEE. The ends lost 3 bases at V and 4 bases at J; junction bases unmatched: 5. CDR3 DNA sequence: TGTGCCAGCAGCTCTCAGGGGGCCTTAGAGACCCAGTACTTC. Amino acids: CASSSQGALETQYF.

This clone was picked up a small number of times. This rearrangement joins TRBV6-5 to TRBJ1-1; TRBD1 agrees at 7 bases. From germline, CDR1 is MNHEY and CDR2 SVGAGI. This CDR3 spans 16 amino acids. V dropped 4 bases and J dropped 9; count of bases not matched to a gene: 17. CDR3 nucleotides: TGTGCCAGCAGTTCTTGCGCCCGGGACAGCACCTGTAAAGCTTTCTTT. Translation gives CASSSCARDSTCKAFF.

CDR3 bases: TGTGCCAGCCAGGAGGTTAGCAATCAGCCCCAGCATTTT. Translated: CASQEVSNQPQHF. The V and J genes are TRBV6-6 and TRBJ1-5; unclear D gene. The CDR3 runs to 13 residues. CDR1 and CDR2 from the germline V gene are MNHNY and SVGAGI (reference sequence). V was trimmed by 8 bases and J by 0 bases, leaving 8 bases between them.

CDR3 residues: CASSKEEAGGSYEQYF. The CDR3 bases are TGTGCCAGCAGCAAAGAGGAGGCAGGGGGTTCCTACGAGCAGTACTTC. The rearrangement uses TRBV21-1 and TRBJ2-7; the table's TRBD1 call for D was not verified on the DNA. TRBV21-1 is deemed a pseudogene. CDR3 size: 16 residues.

CDR3 bases: TGCGCCAGCAGCCAAGCCGGGGGACAGGGTGACTACGAGCAGTACTTC. Protein: CASSQAGGQGDYEQYF. The gene calls are TRBV4-1 and TRBJ2-7; the match to TRBD1 covers 9 bases. CDR1 MGHRA and CDR2 YSYEKL come from the germline V gene. The CDR3 has 16 amino acids. V shed 1 base and J 3 bases; nucleotides not matched to a gene: 7.

The CDR3 region is CASRPPGNTGELFF. DNA for the CDR3: TGTGCCAGCAGGCCTCCAGGGAACACCGGGGAGCTGTTTTTT. The rearrangement joins TRBV6-5 to TRBJ2-2; no clear D gene. The V gene's germline CDR1 is MNHEY and CDR2 SVGAGI. CDR3 length equals 14 residues. V shed 6 bases and J shed 1 base, with 9 bases lying between them.

The J gene is TRBJ2-2, the V gene TRBV19; tentative D call: TRBD1 (6 bases). Between the trimmed V and J ends, which lost 4 bases and 0 bases, there was a span of 12 bases. The CDR3 consists of 16 residues. Germline V gene lookup returns CDR1 LNHDA and CDR2 SQIVND (reference sequence). CDR3 sequence reads: CASSTPQGPNTGELFF. CDR3 DNA: TGTGCCAGTAGTACCCCACAGGGACCGAACACCGGGGAGCTGTTTTTT.